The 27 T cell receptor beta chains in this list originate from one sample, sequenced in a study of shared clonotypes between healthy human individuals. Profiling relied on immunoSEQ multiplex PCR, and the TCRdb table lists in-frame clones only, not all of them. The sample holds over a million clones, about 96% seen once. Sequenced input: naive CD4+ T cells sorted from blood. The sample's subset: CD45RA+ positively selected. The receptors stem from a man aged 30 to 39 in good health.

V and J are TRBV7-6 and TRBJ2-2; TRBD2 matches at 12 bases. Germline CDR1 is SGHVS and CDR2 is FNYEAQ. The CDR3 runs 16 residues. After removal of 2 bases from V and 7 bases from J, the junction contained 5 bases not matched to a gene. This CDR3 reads CASSLPSGRAGGELFF. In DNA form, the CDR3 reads TGTGCCAGCAGCTTACCTAGCGGGAGGGCCGGCGGGGAGCTGTTTTTT. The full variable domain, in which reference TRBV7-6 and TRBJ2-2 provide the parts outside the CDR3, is GAGVSQSPRYKVTKRGQDVALRCDPISGHVSLYWYRQALGQGPEFLTYFNYEAQQDKSGLPNDRFSAERPEGSISTLTIQRTEQRDSAMYRCASSLPSGRAGGELFFGEGSRLTVL.

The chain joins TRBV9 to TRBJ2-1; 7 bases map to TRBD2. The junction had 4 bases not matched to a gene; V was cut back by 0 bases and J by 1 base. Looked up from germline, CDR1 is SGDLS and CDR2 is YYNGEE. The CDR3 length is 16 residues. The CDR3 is CASSVGSGNSYNEQFF. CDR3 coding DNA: TGTGCCAGCAGCGTAGGAAGCGGGAATTCCTACAATGAGCAGTTCTTC.

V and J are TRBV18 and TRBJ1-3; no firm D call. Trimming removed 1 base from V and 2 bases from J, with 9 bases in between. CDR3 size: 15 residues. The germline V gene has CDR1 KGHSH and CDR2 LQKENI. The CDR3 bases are TGTGCCAGCTCACCACTCTGGTTACCTGGAAACACCATATATTTT. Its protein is CASSPLWLPGNTIYF.

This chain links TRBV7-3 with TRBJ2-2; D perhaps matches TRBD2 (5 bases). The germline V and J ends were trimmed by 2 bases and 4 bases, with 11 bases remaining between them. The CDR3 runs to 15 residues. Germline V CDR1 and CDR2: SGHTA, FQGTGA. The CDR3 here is CASSLQAATTGELFF. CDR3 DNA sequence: TGTGCCAGCAGCTTACAAGCGGCCACCACCGGGGAGCTGTTTTTT.

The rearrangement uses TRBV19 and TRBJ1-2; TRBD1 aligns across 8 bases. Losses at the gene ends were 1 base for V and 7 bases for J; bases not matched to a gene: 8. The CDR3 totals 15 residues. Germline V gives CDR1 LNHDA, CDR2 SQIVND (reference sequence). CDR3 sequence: CASSIVSAGGVGYTF. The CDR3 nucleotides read TGTGCCAGTAGTATAGTTTCGGCAGGGGGCGTTGGCTACACCTTC.

CDR3 nucleotides: TGTGCCAGCTCAGCCAGGGGCACCTCCGAAAAATGGGGCTACACCTTC. This gives the protein CASSARGTSEKWGYTF. V is TRBV18 and J is TRBJ1-2, with a weak D call TRBD1 (6 bases). The V gene's germline CDR1 is KGHSH and CDR2 LQKENI. The ends were cut back, 5 bases at V and 8 bases at J, with 24 bases in the middle. The CDR3 is 16 amino acids.

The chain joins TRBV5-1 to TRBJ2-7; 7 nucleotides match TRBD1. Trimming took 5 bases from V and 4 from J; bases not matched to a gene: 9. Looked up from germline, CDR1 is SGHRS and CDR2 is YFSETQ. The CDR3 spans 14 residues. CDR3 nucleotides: TGCGCCAGCAGTCTACAAAGGGGGCTATACGAGCAGTACTTC. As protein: CASSLQRGLYEQYF.

This chain's CDR3 is CASSLAGSSGNTIYF. In DNA, the CDR3 is TGTGCCAGCAGCTTAGCAGGGTCGTCTGGAAACACCATATATTTT. V gene TRBV7-9 combines with J gene TRBJ1-3; D is unresolved. The CDR3 is 15 residues long. V dropped 0 bases and J dropped 1 base, with 7 bases sitting between them. Per germline, CDR1 SEHNR and CDR2 FQNEAQ (reference sequence).

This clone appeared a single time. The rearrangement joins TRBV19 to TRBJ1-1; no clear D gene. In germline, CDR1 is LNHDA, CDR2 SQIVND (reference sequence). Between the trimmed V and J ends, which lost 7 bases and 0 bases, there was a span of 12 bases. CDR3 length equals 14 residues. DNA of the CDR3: TGTGCCAGTACCCTGGGTACTATGAACACTGAAGCTTTCTTT. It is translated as CASTLGTMNTEAFF.

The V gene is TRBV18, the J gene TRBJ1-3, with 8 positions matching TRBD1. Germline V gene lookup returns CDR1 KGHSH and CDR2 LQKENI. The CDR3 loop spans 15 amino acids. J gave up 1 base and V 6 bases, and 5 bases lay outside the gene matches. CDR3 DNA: TGTGCCAGCTCTACAACAGGGGGTTCTGGAAACACCATATATTTT. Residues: CASSTTGGSGNTIYF.

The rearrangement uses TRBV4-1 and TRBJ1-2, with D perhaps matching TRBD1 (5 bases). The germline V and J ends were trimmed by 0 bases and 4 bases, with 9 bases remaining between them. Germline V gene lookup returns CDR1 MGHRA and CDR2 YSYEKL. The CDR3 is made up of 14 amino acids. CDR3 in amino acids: CASSQEGEAYGYTF. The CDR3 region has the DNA TGCGCCAGCAGCCAAGAGGGGGAGGCCTATGGCTACACCTTC.

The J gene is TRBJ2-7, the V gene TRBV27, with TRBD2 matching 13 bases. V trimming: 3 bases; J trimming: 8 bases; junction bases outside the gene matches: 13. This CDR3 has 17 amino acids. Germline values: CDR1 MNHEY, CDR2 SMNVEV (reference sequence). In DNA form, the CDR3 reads TGTGCCAGCAGTTTGTCCGGGACTAGCGGGATAAATTCTAAGCAGTACTTC. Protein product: CASSLSGTSGINSKQYF.

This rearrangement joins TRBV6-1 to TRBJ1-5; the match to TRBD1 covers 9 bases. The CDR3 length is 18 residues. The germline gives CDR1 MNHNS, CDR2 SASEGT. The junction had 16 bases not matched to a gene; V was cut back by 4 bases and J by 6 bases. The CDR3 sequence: CASSVDRDRALRSQPQHF. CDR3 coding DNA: TGTGCCAGCAGTGTAGACCGGGACAGGGCCCTCCGCAGTCAGCCCCAGCATTTT.

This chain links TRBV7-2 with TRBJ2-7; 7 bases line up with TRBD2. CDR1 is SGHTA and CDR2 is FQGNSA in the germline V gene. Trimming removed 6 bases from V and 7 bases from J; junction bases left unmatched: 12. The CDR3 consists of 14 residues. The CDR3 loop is CASRKAGPPGEQYF. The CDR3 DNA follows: TGTGCCAGCAGAAAAGCGGGACCACCGGGGGAGCAGTACTTC. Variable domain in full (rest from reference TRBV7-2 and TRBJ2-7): GAGVSQSPSNKVTEKGKDVELRCDPISGHTALYWYRQSLGQGLEFLIYFQGNSAPDKSGLPSDRFSAERTGGSVSTLTIQRTQQEDSAVYLCASRKAGPPGEQYFGPGTRLTVT.

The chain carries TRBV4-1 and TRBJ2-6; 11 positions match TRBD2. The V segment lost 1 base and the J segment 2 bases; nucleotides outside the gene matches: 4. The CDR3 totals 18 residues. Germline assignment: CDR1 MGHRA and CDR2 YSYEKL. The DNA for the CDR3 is TGCGCCAGCAGCCAAGTACTAGCGGGAGTGGCTGGGGCCAACGTCCTGACTTTC. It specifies CASSQVLAGVAGANVLTF.

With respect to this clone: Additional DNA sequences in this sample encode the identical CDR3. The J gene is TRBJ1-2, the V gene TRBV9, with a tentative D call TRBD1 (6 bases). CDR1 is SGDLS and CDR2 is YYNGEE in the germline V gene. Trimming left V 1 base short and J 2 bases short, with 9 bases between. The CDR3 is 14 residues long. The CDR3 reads CASSVTGANYGYTF. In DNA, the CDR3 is TGTGCCAGCAGCGTAACGGGGGCCAACTATGGCTACACCTTC.

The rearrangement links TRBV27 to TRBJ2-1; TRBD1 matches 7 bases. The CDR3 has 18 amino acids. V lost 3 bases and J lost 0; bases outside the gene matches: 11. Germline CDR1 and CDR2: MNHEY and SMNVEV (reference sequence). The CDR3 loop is CASSFAAPRGSSYNEQFF. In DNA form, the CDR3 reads TGTGCCAGCAGTTTCGCCGCCCCCAGGGGGTCCTCCTACAATGAGCAGTTCTTC.

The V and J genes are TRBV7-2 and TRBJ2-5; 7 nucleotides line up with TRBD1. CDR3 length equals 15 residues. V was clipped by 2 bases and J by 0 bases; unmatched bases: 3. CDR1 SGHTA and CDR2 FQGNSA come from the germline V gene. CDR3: CASSLMGTDQETQYF. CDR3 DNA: TGTGCCAGCAGCTTAATGGGGACAGACCAAGAGACCCAGTACTTC.

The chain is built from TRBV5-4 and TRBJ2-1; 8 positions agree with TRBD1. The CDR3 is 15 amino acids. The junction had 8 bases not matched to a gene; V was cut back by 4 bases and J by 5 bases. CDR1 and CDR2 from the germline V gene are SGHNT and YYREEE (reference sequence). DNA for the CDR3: TGTGCCAGCAGCCACGCGGGACAGGATAACAATGAGCAGTTCTTC. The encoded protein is CASSHAGQDNNEQFF.

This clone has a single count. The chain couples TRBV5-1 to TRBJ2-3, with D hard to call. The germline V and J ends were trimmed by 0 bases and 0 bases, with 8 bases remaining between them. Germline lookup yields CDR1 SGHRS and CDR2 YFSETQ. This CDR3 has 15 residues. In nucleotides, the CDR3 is TGCGCCAGCAGCTTGGCCCTATCTAGCACAGATACGCAGTATTTT. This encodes CASSLALSSTDTQYF.

CDR3 DNA sequence: TGTGCCAGCAGCGCATTAGACAGAAATGAGCAGTTCTTC. Translating gives CASSALDRNEQFF. The V and J genes are TRBV9 and TRBJ2-1; TRBD1 might be the D (5 bases). CDR3 size: 13 residues. Germline loops: CDR1 SGDLS, CDR2 YYNGEE. V was clipped by 3 bases and J by 7 bases, with 11 bases between them.

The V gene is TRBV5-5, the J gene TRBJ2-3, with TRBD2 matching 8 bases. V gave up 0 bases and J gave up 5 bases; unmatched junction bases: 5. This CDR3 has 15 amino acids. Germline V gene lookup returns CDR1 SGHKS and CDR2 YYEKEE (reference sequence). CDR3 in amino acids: CASSLGAGVVDTQYF. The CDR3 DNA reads TGTGCCAGCAGCTTGGGAGCGGGAGTCGTAGATACGCAGTATTTT.

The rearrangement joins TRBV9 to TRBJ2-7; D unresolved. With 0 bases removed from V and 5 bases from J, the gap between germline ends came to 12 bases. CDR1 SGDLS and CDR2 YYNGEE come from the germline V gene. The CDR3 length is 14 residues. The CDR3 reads CASSVEVFGDEQYF. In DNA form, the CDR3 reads TGTGCCAGCAGCGTAGAAGTTTTTGGGGACGAGCAGTACTTC.

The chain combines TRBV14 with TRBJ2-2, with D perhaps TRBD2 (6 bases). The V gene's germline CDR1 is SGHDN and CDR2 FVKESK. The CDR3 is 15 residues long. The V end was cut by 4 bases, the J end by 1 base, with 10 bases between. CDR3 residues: CASSPRGRNTGELFF. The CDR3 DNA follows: TGTGCCAGCAGCCCCCGGGGGAGGAACACCGGGGAGCTGTTTTTT.

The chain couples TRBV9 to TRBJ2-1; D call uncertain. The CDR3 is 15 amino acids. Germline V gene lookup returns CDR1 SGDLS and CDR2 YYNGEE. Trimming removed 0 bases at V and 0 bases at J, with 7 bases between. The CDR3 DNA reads TGTGCCAGCAGCGTAGTCGCGGTCTCCTACAATGAGCAGTTCTTC. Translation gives CASSVVAVSYNEQFF.

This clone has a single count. Here the CDR3 DNA reads TGTGCCAGCAGCTTCCAGGCTAGCGGCTCCTACGAGCAGTACTTC. It codes for CASSFQASGSYEQYF. J is TRBJ2-7 and V is TRBV5-6, with TRBD2 identical over 7 bases. The germline CDR1 and CDR2 sequences are SGHDT and YYEEEE. J was trimmed by 0 bases and V by 2 bases; bases with no gene match: 5. The CDR3 loop spans 15 amino acids.

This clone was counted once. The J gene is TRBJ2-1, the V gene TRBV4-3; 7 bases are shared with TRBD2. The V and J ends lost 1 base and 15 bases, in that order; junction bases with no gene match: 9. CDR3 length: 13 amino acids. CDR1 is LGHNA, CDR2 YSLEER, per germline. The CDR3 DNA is TGCGCCAGCAGCCAAGGGCTAGCGGCAGAATCGTTCTTC. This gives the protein CASSQGLAAESFF.